This T cell receptor (beta chain) derives from a study of regulatory T cells in long-lasting Graves disease. Time point noted: newly diagnosed GD, antithyroid drugs for less than 3 months. RNA extracted from PBMCs served as the sequencing template. By American Thyroid Association guidelines, Graves' disease was diagnosed in the cohort. Germline CDR1 SGHRS, CDR2 YFSETQ. The CDR3 totals 13 residues. V lost 0 bases and J lost 5, with 6 bases in between. As for this clonotype: Its antigen is as yet unknown.

According to the study, TCR beta libraries were built with iRepertoire HTBI primers and CDR3-region Arm-PCR. TCRdb independently ran MiXCR on the multiplex PCR reads; one entry per CDR3 protein. The profile shows hundreds of thousands of distinct CDR3 sequences, 15% to 20% of them singletons. The study, taken as a whole, reports: Gene preferences differed: TRBV28, TRBJ1-2, TRBJ2-5 in persistent cases. Persistent-disease Graves' patients showed less TCR diversity than new cases.

This sample also belongs to another study, concerning T cells in Graves' hyperthyroidism and ophthalmopathy. This second report adds: Patients with uncontrolled infections, other autoimmune diseases, pregnancy or lactation were excluded.

The TCR originated in a woman in her thirties with Graves disease. Sequencing used peripheral blood mononuclear cells (PBMCs), obtained at new diagnosis, from a patient treated with antithyroid drugs. The rearrangement joins TRBV5-1 to TRBJ1-3; no clear D gene. In DNA, the CDR3 is TGCGCCAGCAGCTTGGATTTTAGAAACACCATATATTTT. This translates into CASSLDFRNTIYF.